This T cell receptor (beta chain) originates from a study of cytomegalovirus exposure and HLA in healthy donors. Germline loops: CDR1 KGHSH, CDR2 LQKENI. The J segment lost 3 bases and the V segment lost 6 bases, leaving 11 bases of the junction unmatched. The CDR3 is 16 amino acids. Amplification used 60 Vbeta primers and 13 Jbeta primers. Sequenced by immunoSEQ multiplex PCR; TCRdb stores in-frame clones only, minus some. Altogether 190,000 or so clones are present, roughly 87% being singletons, with the ten largest covering over 1.5%. The sequenced sample was PBMCs. The TCR was taken from a man aged 50 or older in good health and CMV-seronegative. This chain connects TRBV18 to TRBJ2-3; TRBD2 aligns across 8 bases. DNA of the CDR3: TGTGCCAGCTCCCGGCGGAGCGGGAGTCGGACAGATACGCAGTATTTT. Its translation is CASSRRSGSRTDTQYF.